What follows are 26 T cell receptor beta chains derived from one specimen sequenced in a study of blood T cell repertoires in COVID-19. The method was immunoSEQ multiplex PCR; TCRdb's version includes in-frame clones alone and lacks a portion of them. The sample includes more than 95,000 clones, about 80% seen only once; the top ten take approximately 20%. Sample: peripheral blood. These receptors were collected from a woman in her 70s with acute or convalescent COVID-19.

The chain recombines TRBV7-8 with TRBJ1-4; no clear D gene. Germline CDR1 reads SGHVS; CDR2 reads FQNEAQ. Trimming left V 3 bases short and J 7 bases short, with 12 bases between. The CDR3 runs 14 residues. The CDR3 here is CASSFPTEPEKLFF. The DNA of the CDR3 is TGTGCCAGCAGCTTTCCCACGGAGCCTGAAAAACTGTTTTTT. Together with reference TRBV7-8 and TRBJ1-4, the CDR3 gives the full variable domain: GAGVSQSPRYKVAKRGQDVALRCDPISGHVSLFWYQQALGQGPEFLTYFQNEAQLDKSGLPSDRFFAERPEGSVSTLKIQRTQQEDSAVYLCASSFPTEPEKLFFGSGTQLSVL.

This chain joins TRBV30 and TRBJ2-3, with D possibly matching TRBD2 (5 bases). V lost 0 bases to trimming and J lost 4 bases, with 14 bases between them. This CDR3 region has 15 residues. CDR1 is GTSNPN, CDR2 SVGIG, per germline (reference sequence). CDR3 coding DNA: TGTGCCTGGAGTGTAGGGCAAAAGGAGGCAGATACGCAGTATTTT. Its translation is CAWSVGQKEADTQYF.

Written as DNA, the CDR3 is TGTGCCAGTAGTTTTAGTAGTTACGGCAATCAGCCCCAGCATTTT. Its translation is CASSFSSYGNQPQHF. V gene TRBV19 combines with J gene TRBJ1-5, with D hard to call. Per the germline V gene, CDR1 is LNHDA and CDR2 is SQIVND (reference sequence). The length of the CDR3 is 15 residues. Deletions cut 5 bases from V and 2 bases from J, with 13 bases between.

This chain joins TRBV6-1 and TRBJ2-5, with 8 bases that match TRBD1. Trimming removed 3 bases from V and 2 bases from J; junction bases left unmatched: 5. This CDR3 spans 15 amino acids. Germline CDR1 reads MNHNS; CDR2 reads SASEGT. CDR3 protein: CASSEGDRTQETQYF. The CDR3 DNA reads TGTGCCAGCAGTGAGGGGGACAGGACACAAGAGACCCAGTACTTC.

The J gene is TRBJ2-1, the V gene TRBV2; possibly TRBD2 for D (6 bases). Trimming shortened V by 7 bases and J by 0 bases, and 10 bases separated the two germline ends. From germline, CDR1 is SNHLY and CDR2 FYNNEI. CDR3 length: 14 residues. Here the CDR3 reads CASNGGSSYNEQFF. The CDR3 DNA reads TGTGCCAGCAATGGGGGGAGCTCCTACAATGAGCAGTTCTTC.

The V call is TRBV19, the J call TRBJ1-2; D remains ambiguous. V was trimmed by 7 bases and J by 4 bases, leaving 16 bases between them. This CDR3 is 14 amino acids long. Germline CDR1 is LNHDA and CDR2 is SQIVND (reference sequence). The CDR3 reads CASTPSEALYGYTF. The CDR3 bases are TGTGCCAGTACCCCCTCCGAGGCCCTCTATGGCTACACCTTC.

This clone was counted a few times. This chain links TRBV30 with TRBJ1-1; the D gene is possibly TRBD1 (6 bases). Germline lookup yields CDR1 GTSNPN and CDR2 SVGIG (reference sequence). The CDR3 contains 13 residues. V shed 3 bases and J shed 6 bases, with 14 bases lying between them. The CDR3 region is CAWREKGVAEAFF. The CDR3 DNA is TGTGCCTGGAGGGAAAAGGGGGTCGCTGAAGCTTTCTTT. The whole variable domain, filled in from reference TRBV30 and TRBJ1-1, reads SQTIHQWPATLVQPVGSPLSLECTVEGTSNPNLYWYRQAAGRGLQLLFYSVGIGQISSEVPQNLSASRPQDRQFILSSKKLLLSDSGFYLCAWREKGVAEAFFGQGTRLTVV.

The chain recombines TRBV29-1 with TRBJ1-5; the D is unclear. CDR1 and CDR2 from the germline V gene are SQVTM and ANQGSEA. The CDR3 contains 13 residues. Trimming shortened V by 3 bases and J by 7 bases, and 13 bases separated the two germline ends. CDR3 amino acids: CSVEYGVGQPQHF. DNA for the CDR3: TGCAGCGTTGAGTACGGGGTTGGCCAGCCCCAGCATTTT.

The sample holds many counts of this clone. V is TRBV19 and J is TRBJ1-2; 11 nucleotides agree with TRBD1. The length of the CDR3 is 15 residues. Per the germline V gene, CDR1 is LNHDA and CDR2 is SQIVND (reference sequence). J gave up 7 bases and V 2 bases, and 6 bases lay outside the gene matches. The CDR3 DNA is TGTGCCAGTAGTATACGCCCGGGACAGGGGGTTGGCTACACCTTC. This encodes CASSIRPGQGVGYTF.

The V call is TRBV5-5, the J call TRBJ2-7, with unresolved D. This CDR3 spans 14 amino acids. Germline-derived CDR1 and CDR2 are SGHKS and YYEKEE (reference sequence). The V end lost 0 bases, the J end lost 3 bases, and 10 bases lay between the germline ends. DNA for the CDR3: TGTGCCAGCAGCTTGGCGGTGAACCTCTACGAGCAGTACTTC. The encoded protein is CASSLAVNLYEQYF.

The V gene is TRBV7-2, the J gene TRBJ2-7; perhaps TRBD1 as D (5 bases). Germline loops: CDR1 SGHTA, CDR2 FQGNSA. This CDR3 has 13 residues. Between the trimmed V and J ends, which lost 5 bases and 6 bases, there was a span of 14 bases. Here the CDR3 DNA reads TGTGCCAGCAGCACAAGACAGAATCTCGAGCAGTACTTC. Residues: CASSTRQNLEQYF.

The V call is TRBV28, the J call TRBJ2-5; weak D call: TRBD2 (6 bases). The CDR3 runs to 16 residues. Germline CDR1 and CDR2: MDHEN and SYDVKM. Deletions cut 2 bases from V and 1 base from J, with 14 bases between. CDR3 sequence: CASSLPQGGPQETQYF. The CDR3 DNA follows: TGTGCCAGCAGTTTACCCCAAGGAGGGCCCCAAGAGACCCAGTACTTC.

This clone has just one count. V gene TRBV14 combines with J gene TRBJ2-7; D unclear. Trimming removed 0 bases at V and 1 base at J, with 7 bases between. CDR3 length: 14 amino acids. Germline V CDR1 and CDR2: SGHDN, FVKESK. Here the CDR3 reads CASSQDYGSYEQYF. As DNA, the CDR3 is TGTGCCAGCAGCCAAGATTACGGGTCCTACGAGCAGTACTTC.

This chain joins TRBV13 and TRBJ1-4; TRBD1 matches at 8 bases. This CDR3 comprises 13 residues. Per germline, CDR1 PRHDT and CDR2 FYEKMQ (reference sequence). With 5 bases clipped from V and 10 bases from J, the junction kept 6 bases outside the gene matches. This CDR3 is CASSLSDRGKLFF. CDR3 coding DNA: TGTGCCAGCAGCCTATCCGACAGGGGAAAACTGTTTTTT.

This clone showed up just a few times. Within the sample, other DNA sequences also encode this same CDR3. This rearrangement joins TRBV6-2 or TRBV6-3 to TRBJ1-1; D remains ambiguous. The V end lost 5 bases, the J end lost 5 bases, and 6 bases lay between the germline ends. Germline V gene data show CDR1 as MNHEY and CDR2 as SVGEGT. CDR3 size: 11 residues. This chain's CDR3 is CASSHGTEAFF. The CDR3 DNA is TGTGCCAGCAGTCACGGGACTGAAGCTTTCTTT.

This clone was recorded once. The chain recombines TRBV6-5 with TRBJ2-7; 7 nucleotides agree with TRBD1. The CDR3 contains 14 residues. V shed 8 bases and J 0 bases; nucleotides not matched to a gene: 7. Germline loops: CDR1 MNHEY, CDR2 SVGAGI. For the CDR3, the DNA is TGTGCCAGCCAGTCAGGGGGATCCTCCTACGAGCAGTACTTC. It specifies CASQSGGSSYEQYF.

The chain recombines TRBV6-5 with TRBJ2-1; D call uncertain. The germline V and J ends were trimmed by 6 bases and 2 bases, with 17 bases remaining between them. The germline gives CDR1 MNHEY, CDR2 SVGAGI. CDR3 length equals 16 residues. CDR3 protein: CASSYPKSRTYNEQFF. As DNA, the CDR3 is TGTGCCAGCAGCTACCCTAAGAGCCGCACCTACAATGAGCAGTTCTTC.

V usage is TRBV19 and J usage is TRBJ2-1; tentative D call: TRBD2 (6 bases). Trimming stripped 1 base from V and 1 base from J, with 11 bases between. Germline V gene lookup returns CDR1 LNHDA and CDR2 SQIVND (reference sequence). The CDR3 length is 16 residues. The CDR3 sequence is CASSIVAGRSYNEQFF. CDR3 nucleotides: TGTGCCAGTAGTATAGTTGCAGGGAGGTCCTACAATGAGCAGTTCTTC.

CDR3 bases: TGTGCCAGCAAGGTAGCACAGGCTAATGAAAAACTGTTTTTT. Translating it yields CASKVAQANEKLFF. The rearrangement links TRBV2 to TRBJ1-4, with D possibly being TRBD1 (5 bases). Trimming stripped 7 bases from V and 3 bases from J, with 12 bases between. The CDR3 spans 14 residues. Germline assignment: CDR1 SNHLY and CDR2 FYNNEI.

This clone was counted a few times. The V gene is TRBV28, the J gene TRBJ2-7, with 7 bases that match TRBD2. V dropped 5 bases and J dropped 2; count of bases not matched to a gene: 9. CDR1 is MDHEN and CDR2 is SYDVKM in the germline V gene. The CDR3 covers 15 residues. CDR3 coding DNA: TGTGCCAGCAGTCGCGGGGGAGCACAGACCTACGAGCAGTACTTC. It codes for CASSRGGAQTYEQYF.

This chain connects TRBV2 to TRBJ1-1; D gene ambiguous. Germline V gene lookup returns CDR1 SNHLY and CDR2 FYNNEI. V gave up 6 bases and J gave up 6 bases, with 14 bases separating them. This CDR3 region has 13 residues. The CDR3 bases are TGTGCCAGCAGGGGTTGGGAGAGGCCTGAAGCTTTCTTT. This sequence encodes CASRGWERPEAFF. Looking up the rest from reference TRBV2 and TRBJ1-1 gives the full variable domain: EPEVTQTPSHQVTQMGQEVILRCVPISNHLYFYWYRQILGQKVEFLVSFYNNEISEKSEIFDDQFSVERPDGSNFTLKIRSTKLEDSAMYFCASRGWERPEAFFGQGTRLTVV.

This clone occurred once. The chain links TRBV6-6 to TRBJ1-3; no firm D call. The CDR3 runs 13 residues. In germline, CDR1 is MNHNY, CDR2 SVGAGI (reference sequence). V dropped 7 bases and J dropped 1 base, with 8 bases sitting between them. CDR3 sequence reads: CASMGKSGNTIYF. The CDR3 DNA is TGTGCCAGCATGGGCAAATCTGGAAACACCATATATTTT.

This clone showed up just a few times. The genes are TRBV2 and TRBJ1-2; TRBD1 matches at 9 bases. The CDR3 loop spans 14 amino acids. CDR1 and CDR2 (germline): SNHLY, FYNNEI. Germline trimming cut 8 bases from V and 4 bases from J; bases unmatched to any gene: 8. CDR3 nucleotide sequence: TGTGCCAGCCGGGACAGGGTTTATGGCTATGGCTACACCTTC. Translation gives CASRDRVYGYGYTF.

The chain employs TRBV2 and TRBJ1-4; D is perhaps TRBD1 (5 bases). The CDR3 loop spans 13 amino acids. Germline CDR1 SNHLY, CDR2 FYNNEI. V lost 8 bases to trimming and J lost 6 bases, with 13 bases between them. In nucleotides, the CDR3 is TGTGCCAGCCTTCGGGACTCTTATGAAAAACTGTTTTTT. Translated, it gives CASLRDSYEKLFF.

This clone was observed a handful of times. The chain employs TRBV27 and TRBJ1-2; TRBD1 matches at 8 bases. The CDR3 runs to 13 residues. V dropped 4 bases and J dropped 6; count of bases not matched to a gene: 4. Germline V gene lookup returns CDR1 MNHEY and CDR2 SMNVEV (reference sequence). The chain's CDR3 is CASSWTGRDGYTF. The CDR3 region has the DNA TGTGCCAGCAGTTGGACAGGGAGGGATGGCTACACCTTC.

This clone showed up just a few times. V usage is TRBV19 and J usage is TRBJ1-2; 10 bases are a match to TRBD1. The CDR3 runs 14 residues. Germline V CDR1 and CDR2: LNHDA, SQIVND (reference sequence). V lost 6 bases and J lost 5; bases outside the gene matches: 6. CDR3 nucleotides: TGTGCCAGTAGCCCGGGACAGGGGCGGTATGGCTACACCTTC. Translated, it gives CASSPGQGRYGYTF.